This T cell receptor beta chain originates from a study of blood T cell repertoires in COVID-19. The germline gives CDR1 SNHLY, CDR2 FYNNEI. Trimming removed 4 bases from V and 8 bases from J, with 17 bases in between. This CDR3 has 14 amino acids. Authors' methods: Scientists estimated how many nucleated cells there were by amplifying reference gene primers. Method: immunoSEQ multiplex PCR; TCRdb's copy keeps in-frame clones and lacks some. Clone size and the V and J calls come from that table; the DNA yielded D and trimming. The table shows around 190,000 clones, with 85% occurring only once. J is TRBJ1-2 and V is TRBV2; possible D gene TRBD1, 5 bases. The TCR comes from a woman older than 75 with acute or convalescent COVID-19. Sequencing was carried out using peripheral blood. Written as DNA, the CDR3 is TGTGCCAGCAGTGTCACCAGGGCCATGGAGGGCTACACCTTC. Residues: CASSVTRAMEGYTF.